The sequence of this TCR beta chain was determined in a study of blood T cell repertoires in COVID-19. The wider study: The United States, Italy and Spain provided the acute and convalescent COVID-19 samples.

This clone is deemed medium-sized (0.01 to 0.1%). Germline V gives CDR1 SGHRS, CDR2 YFSETQ. CDR3 size: 15 residues. The V end lost 4 bases, the J end lost 6 bases, and 16 bases lay between the germline ends. Some clones are missing from TCRdb's copy, which holds only in-frame ones; the method was immunoSEQ multiplex PCR. The repertoire holds around 160,000 clones, with less than 90% as singletons. The study recruited people aged roughly 18 to 95 years across 20 to 30 US areas. It was within 2 weeks before study entry that exposed participants met a COVID-19 case. The sequence was collected from a woman aged 50 to 60 who had been exposed to COVID-19. V is TRBV5-1 and J is TRBJ2-2; tentative D call: TRBD1 (6 bases). Sequenced: PBMCs or T cells enriched from blood (not recorded which). The CDR3 spells CASSPTDSWAGELFF. The CDR3 DNA reads TGCGCCAGCAGCCCGACGGACAGTTGGGCCGGGGAGCTGTTTTTT.